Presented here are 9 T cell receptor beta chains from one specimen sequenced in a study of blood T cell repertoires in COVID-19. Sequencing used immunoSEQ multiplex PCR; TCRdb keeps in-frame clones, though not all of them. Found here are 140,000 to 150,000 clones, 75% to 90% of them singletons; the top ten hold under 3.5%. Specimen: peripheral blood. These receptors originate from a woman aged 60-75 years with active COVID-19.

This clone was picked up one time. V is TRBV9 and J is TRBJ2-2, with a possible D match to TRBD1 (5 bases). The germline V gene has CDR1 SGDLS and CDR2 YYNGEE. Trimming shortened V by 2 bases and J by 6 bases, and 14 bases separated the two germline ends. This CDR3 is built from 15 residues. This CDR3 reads CASSVGKGIAGELFF. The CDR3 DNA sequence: TGTGCCAGCAGCGTCGGAAAGGGGATCGCCGGGGAGCTGTTTTTT. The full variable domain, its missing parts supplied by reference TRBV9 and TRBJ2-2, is DSGVTQTPKHLITATGQRVTLRCSPRSGDLSVYWYQQSLDQGLQFLIQYYNGEERAKGNILERFSAQQFPDLHSELNLSSLELGDSALYFCASSVGKGIAGELFFGEGSRLTVL.

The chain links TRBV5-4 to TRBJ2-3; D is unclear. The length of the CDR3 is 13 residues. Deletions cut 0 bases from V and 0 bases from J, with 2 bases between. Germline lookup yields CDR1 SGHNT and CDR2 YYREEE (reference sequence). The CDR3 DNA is TGTGCCAGCAGCTTGGCTAGCACAGATACGCAGTATTTT. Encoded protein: CASSLASTDTQYF.

The CDR3 bases are TGTGCCACCAGTGATCGGGGGACTGGGGCCAACGTCCTGACTTTC. Its translation: CATSDRGTGANVLTF. The rearrangement links TRBV24-1 to TRBJ2-6, with a weak D call TRBD2 (6 bases). Germline V gives CDR1 KGHDR, CDR2 SFDVKD. The V and J ends lost 3 bases and 2 bases respectively, with 7 bases between them. The length of the CDR3 is 15 residues.

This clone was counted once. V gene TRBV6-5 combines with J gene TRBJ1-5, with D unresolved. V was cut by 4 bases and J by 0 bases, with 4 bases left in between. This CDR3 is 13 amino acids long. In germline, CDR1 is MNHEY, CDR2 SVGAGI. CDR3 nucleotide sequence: TGTGCCAGCAGTTTCTATAGCAATCAGCCCCAGCATTTT. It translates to CASSFYSNQPQHF.

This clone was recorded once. Written as DNA, the CDR3 is TGTGCCAGCAGCTTCCCTCGGGCTAGCGGGATACCCAGCTCCTACAATGAGCAGTTCTTC. It specifies CASSFPRASGIPSSYNEQFF. The V call is TRBV9, the J call TRBJ2-1, with 9 positions matching TRBD2. The germline V gene has CDR1 SGDLS and CDR2 YYNGEE. The CDR3 is 20 residues long. The V and J ends lost 4 bases and 0 bases, in that order; junction bases with no gene match: 17.

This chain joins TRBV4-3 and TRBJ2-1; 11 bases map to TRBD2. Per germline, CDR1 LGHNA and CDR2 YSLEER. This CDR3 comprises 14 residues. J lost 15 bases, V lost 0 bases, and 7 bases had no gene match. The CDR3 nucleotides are TGCGCCAGCAGCCAAGAATTCGGGACTAGCGGTTTGTTCTTC. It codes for CASSQEFGTSGLFF.

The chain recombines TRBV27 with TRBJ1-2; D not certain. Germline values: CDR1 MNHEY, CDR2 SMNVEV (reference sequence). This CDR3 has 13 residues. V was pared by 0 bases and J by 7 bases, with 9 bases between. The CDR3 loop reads CASSLSLSGGYTF. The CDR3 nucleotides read TGTGCCAGCAGTTTATCCCTCTCAGGTGGCTACACCTTC.

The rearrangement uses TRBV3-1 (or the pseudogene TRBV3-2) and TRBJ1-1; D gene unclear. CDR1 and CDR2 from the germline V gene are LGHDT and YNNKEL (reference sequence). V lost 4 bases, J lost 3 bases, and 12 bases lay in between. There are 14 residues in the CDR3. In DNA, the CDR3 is TGTGCCAGCAGCCCAGCGGTTGGGTACACTGAAGCTTTCTTT. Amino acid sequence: CASSPAVGYTEAFF.

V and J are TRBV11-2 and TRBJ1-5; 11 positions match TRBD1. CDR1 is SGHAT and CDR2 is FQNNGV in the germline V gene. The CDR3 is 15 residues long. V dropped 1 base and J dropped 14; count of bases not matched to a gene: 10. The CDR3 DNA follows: TGTGCCAGCAGCTTAGGTGGGACAGGGGGAAGAAGGAAGCATTTT. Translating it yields CASSLGGTGGRRKHF.